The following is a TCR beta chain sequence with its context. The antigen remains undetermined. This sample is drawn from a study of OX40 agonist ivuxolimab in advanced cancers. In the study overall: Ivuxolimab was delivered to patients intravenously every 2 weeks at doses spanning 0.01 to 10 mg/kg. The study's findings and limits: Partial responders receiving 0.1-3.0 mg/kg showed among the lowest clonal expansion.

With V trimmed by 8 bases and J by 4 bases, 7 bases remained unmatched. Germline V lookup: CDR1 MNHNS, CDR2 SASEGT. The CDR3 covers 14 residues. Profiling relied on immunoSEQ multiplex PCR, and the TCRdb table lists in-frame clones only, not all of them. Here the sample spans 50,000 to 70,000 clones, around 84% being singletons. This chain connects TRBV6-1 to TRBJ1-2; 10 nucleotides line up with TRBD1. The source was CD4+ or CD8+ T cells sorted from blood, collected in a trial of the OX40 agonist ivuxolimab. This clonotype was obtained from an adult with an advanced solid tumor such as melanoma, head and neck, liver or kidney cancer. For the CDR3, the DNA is TGTGCCAGCGTATCGACAGGGGGCAGCTATGGCTACACCTTC. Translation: CASVSTGGSYGYTF.